This T cell receptor beta chain stems from a study of blood T cell repertoires in COVID-19. Study at large: COVID-19 samples collected from the United States, Italy and Spain covered acute and convalescent phases. T cells, B-cell-depleted T cells, or PBMCs provided the cDNA or gDNA that served as material.

In the study's own analysis: Amplifying reference gene primers gave estimates of nucleated cell counts. Some clones are missing from TCRdb's copy, which holds only in-frame ones; the method was immunoSEQ multiplex PCR. V and J calls and clone size are given by that table; D and trimming were obtained from the DNA. The data show 110,000 or so clones, over 80% seen once. The clonotype originates from a woman between 45 and 65 years old with acute or convalescent COVID-19. The sequenced material came from peripheral blood.

The CDR3, as DNA: TGTGCCACCAGCAGAGCGGGGACAGGGGGCGCGGACGGGGAGCTGTTTTTT. Protein sequence: CATSRAGTGGADGELFF. The genes are TRBV15 and TRBJ2-2, with 12 bases fitting TRBD1. The germline gives CDR1 LNHNV, CDR2 YYDKDF (reference sequence). With V trimmed by 1 base and J by 7 bases, 7 bases remained unmatched. This CDR3 has 17 amino acids.